The T cell receptor beta chain under discussion was sequenced for a study of T cell repertoires in cytomegalovirus infection. Study-level information: It can be stated that public TCR beta signatures indicated CMV infection as well as a matching HLA type.

Findings of the study overall: Dominant in the ex vivo response were TCR beta clonotypes restricted by HLA-C and specific for CMV. Carriage of CMV together with the relevant HLA was identifiable through cumulative public TCR beta family frequency.

The CDR3 extends over 16 amino acids. Germline lookup yields CDR1 MNHNS and CDR2 SASEGT. V lost 2 bases, J lost 4 bases, and 12 bases lay in between. This clonotype appeared many times. Its antigen is not known. Via MiXCR, TCRdb re-called the reads, giving one row per CDR3 protein. The sample lists 560,000 or so distinct CDR3 sequences, about 17% occurring once. Sequencing was performed on CD8+ T cells from PBMCs. This chain links TRBV6-1 with TRBJ1-6, with TRBD1 as a possible D gene (6 bases). The receptor was derived from a human donor in good health (CMV status not recorded). Some clones in this sample may be carry-over from other donors' samples. CDR3 residues: CASSETGIGYNSPLHF. CDR3 bases: TGTGCCAGCAGTGAAACAGGGATCGGGTATAATTCACCCCTCCACTTT.